One sample yielded the 15 T cell receptor beta chains listed below, sequenced in a study of blood T cell repertoires in COVID-19. Assay: immunoSEQ multiplex PCR; the TCRdb copy retains only in-frame clones and omits some. The sample carries 290,000 or so clones, 80% to 95% recorded once. The sequencing input was peripheral blood. These receptor sequences come from a woman aged 25 to 39 with COVID-19, enrolled during active disease.

The rearrangement uses TRBV21-1 and TRBJ1-4; TRBD1, the table's D call, lacks a check against the DNA. TRBV21-1 is listed as a pseudogene. The CDR3 totals 16 residues. The CDR3 reads CASSPDRRDGNEKLFF. For the CDR3, the DNA is TGTGCCAGCAGCCCGGACAGGAGAGACGGTAATGAAAAACTGTTTTTT.

V is TRBV5-1 and J is TRBJ2-7; 9 nucleotides align to TRBD1. Germline V gene data show CDR1 as SGHRS and CDR2 as YFSETQ. Unmatched junction bases numbered 3, after V lost 2 bases and J lost 0 bases. This CDR3 is 15 amino acids long. The CDR3 spells CASSLQGASSYEQYF. In nucleotides, the CDR3 is TGCGCCAGCAGCTTACAGGGGGCCTCCTCCTACGAGCAGTACTTC.

The chain uses TRBV19 and TRBJ2-7; 10 bases align to TRBD2. Germline V gives CDR1 LNHDA, CDR2 SQIVND (reference sequence). The CDR3 has 17 residues. The trim removed 5 bases at V and 2 bases at J, leaving 12 bases unmatched. The CDR3 protein is CASSVASGSFSTYEQYF. The CDR3 region has the DNA TGTGCCAGTAGTGTGGCTAGCGGGAGCTTCTCAACCTACGAGCAGTACTTC.

CDR3: CAWSREGQNYGYTF. DNA for the CDR3: TGTGCCTGGAGCCGCGAGGGACAGAACTATGGCTACACCTTC. This chain connects TRBV30 to TRBJ1-2; 7 nucleotides match TRBD1. Trimming cost V 3 bases and J 2 bases; bases outside gene matches: 6. Germline V CDR1 and CDR2: GTSNPN, SVGIG (reference sequence). This CDR3 is 14 amino acids long.

V usage is TRBV19 and J usage is TRBJ2-7; TRBD1 matches 7 bases. V trimming: 5 bases; J trimming: 3 bases; junction bases outside the gene matches: 1. Germline-derived CDR1 and CDR2 are LNHDA and SQIVND (reference sequence). This CDR3 comprises 12 residues. The CDR3 is CASSRDSYEQYF. As DNA, the CDR3 is TGTGCCAGTAGTCGGGACAGCTACGAGCAGTACTTC.

This chain connects TRBV12-3 or TRBV12-4 to TRBJ1-1, with a weak D call TRBD1 (5 bases). V lost 8 bases and J lost 2, with 12 bases in between. CDR3 length: 13 residues. Here the CDR3 DNA reads TGTGCCAGCTCCGTCGGGGGAAACACTGAAGCTTTCTTT. Its protein is CASSVGGNTEAFF.

The CDR3 here is CASGALTNQPQHF. CDR3 nucleotide sequence: TGTGCCAGTGGGGCGCTGACTAATCAGCCCCAGCATTTT. The V gene is TRBV2, the J gene TRBJ1-5; the D gene is possibly TRBD1 (5 bases). This CDR3 contains 13 residues. Trimming pared 9 bases from V and 4 bases from J, leaving 13 bases between. Germline values: CDR1 SNHLY, CDR2 FYNNEI.

The chain has TRBV9 and TRBJ1-4, with no clear D. The V and J ends lost 0 bases and 0 bases respectively, with 9 bases between them. CDR1 and CDR2 (germline): SGDLS, YYNGEE. The CDR3 spans 16 residues. The CDR3 reads CASSVGAQATNEKLFF. The DNA of the CDR3 is TGTGCCAGCAGCGTAGGGGCCCAAGCAACTAATGAAAAACTGTTTTTT. Filled out from reference TRBV9 and TRBJ1-4, the complete variable domain reads DSGVTQTPKHLITATGQRVTLRCSPRSGDLSVYWYQQSLDQGLQFLIQYYNGEERAKGNILERFSAQQFPDLHSELNLSSLELGDSALYFCASSVGAQATNEKLFFGSGTQLSVL.

The chain employs TRBV18 and TRBJ2-1; TRBD2 matches 7 bases. V shed 1 base, J shed 3 bases, and the junction held 6 bases outside the gene matches. Germline V lookup: CDR1 KGHSH, CDR2 LQKENI. The CDR3 extends over 16 amino acids. The CDR3 reads CASSPQGTNFYNEQFF. The CDR3, as DNA: TGTGCCAGCTCACCACAGGGGACTAACTTCTACAATGAGCAGTTCTTC.

V and J are TRBV3-1 (or the pseudogene TRBV3-2) and TRBJ2-2; possibly TRBD2 for D (6 bases). The CDR3 is 17 residues long. Germline V gene lookup returns CDR1 LGHDT and CDR2 YNNKEL (reference sequence). Trimming pared 1 base from V and 0 bases from J, leaving 12 bases between. The CDR3 region has the DNA TGTGCCAGCAGCCAAGTAGGTAGCGGCCCGAACACCGGGGAGCTGTTTTTT. Its translation: CASSQVGSGPNTGELFF.

This clone occurred once. V and J are TRBV25-1 and TRBJ1-2, with a possible D match to TRBD1 (5 bases). This CDR3 is 13 amino acids long. V was clipped by 4 bases and J by 2 bases, with 8 bases between them. Germline CDR1 and CDR2: MGHDK and SYGVNS. CDR3 residues: CASSVAGNYGYTF. The CDR3 DNA is TGTGCCAGCAGTGTTGCAGGGAACTATGGCTACACCTTC.

The V and J genes are TRBV7-9 and TRBJ1-2, with TRBD1 identical over 7 bases. V trimming: 5 bases; J trimming: 8 bases; junction bases outside the gene matches: 8. The CDR3 contains 13 residues. CDR1 and CDR2 (germline): SEHNR, FQNEAQ (reference sequence). CDR3 DNA sequence: TGTGCCAGCAGCACCCGTGAGGGGGCCGGCTACACCTTC. Translation: CASSTREGAGYTF.

This clone was observed once. This chain joins TRBV13 and TRBJ2-7; 7 bases are a match to TRBD1. This CDR3 has 15 amino acids. Germline values: CDR1 PRHDT, CDR2 FYEKMQ (reference sequence). Germline trimming cut 5 bases from V and 8 bases from J; bases unmatched to any gene: 15. As DNA, the CDR3 is TGTGCCAGCAGCAATAGAGGGACAGACCTACGAAAGCAGTACTTC. Protein: CASSNRGTDLRKQYF.

The chain employs TRBV6-2 or TRBV6-3 and TRBJ2-2; 8 bases map to TRBD1. The V and J ends lost 0 bases and 1 base, in that order; junction bases with no gene match: 4. CDR1 and CDR2 (germline): MNHEY, SVGEGT. This CDR3 is built from 17 residues. The CDR3 sequence is CASSYSPGQVNTGELFF. The DNA for the CDR3 is TGTGCCAGCAGTTACTCCCCGGGACAGGTGAACACCGGGGAGCTGTTTTTT.

The rearrangement links TRBV15 to TRBJ1-2, with D perhaps matching TRBD1 (5 bases). Germline loops: CDR1 LNHNV, CDR2 YYDKDF (reference sequence). CDR3 size: 14 residues. Between the trimmed V and J ends, which lost 3 bases and 5 bases, there was a span of 13 bases. The CDR3 here is CATSRDNLRYGYTF. CDR3 in DNA: TGTGCCACCAGCAGGGACAACTTGAGGTATGGCTACACCTTC.